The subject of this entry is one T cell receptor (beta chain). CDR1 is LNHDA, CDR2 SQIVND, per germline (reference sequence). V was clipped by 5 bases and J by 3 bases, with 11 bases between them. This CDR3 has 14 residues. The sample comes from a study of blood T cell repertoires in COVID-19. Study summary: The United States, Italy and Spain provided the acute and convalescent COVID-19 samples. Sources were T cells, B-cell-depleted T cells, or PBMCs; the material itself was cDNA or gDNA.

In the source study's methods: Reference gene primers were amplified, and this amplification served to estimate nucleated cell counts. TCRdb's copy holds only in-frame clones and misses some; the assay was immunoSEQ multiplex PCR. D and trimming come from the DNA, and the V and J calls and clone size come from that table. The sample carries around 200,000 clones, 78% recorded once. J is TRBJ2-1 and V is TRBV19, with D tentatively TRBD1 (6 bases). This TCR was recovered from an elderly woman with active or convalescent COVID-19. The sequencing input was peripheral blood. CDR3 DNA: TGTGCCAGTAGTCCCCGGACAGTCTACAATGAGCAGTTCTTC. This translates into CASSPRTVYNEQFF.